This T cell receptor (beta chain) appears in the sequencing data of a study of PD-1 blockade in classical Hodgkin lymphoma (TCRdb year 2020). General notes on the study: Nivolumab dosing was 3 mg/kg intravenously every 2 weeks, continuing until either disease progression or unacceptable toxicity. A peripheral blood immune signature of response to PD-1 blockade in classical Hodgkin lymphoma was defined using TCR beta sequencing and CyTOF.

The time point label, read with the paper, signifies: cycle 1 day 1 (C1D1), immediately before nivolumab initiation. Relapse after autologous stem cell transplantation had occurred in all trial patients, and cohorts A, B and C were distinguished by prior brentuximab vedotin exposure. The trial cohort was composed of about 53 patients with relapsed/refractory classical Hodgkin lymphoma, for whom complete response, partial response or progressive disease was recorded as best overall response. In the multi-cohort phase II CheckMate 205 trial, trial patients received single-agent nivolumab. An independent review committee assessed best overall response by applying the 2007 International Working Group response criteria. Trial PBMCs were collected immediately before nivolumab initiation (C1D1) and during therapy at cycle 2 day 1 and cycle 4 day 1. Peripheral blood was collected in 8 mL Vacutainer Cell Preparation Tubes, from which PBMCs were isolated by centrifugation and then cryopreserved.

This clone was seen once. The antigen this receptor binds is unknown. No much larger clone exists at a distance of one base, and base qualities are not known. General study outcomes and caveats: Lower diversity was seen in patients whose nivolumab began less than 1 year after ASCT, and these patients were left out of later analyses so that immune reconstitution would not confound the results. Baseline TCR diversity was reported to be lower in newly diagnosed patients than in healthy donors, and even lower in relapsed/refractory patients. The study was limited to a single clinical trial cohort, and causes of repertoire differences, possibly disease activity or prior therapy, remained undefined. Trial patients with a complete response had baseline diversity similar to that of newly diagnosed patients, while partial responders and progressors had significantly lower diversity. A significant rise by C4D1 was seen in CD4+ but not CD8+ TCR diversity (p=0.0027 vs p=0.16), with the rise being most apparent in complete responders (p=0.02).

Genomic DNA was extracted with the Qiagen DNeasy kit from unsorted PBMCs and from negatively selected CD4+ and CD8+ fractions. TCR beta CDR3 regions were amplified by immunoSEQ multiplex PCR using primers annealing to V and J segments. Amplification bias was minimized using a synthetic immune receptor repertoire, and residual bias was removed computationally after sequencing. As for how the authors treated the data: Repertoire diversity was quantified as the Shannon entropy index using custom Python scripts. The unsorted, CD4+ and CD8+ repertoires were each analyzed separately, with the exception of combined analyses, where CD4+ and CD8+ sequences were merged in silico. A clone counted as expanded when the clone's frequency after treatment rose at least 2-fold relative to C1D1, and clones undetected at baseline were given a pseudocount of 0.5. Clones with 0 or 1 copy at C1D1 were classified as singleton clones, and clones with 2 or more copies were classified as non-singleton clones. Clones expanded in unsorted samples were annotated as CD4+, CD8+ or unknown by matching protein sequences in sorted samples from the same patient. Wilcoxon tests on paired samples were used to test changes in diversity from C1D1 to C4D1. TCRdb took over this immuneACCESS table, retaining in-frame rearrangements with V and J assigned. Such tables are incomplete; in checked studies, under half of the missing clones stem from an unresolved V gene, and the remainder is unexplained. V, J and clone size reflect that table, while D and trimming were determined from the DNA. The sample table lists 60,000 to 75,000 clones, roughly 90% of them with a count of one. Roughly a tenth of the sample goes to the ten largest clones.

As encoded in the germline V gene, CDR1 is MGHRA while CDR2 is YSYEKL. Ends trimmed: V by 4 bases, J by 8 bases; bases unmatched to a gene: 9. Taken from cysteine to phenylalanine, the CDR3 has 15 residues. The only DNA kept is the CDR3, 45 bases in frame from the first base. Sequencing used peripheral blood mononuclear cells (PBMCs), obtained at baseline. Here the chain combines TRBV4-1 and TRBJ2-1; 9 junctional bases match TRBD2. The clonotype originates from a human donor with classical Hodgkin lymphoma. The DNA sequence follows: TGCGCCAGCAGCCCCTTGGTTAGCGGGAGCGATGAGCAGTTCTTC. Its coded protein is CASSPLVSGSDEQFF.